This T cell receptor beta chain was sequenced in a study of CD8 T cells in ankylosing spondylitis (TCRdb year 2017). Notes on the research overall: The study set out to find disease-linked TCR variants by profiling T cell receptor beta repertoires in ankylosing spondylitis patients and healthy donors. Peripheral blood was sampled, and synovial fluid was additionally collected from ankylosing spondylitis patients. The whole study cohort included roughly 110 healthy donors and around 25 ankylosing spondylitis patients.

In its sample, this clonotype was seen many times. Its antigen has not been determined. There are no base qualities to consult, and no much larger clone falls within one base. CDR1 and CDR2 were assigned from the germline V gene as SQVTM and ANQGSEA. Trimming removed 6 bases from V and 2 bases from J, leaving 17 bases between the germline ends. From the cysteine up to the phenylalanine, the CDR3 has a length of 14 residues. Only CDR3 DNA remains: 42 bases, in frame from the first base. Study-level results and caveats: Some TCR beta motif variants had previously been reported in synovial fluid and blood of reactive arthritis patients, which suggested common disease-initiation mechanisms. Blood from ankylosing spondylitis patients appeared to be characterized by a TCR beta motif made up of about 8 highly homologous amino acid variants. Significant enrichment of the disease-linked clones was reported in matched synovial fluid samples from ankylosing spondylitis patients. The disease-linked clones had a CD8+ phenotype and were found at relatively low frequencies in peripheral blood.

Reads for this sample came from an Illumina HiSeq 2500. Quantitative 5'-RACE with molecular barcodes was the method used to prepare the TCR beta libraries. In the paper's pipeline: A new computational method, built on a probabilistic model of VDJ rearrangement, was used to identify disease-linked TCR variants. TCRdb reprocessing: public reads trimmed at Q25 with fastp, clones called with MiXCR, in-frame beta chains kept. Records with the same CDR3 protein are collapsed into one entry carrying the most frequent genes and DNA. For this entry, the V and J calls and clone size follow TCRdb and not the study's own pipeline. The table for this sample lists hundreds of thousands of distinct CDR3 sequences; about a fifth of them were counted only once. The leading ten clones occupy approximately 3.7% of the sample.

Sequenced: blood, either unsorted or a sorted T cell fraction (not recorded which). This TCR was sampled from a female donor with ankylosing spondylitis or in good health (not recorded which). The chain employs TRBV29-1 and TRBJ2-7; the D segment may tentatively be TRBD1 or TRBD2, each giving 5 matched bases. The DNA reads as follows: TGCAGCGTCGGTCCGGGACCCCCCGCCTACGAGCAGTACTTC. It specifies CSVGPGPPAYEQYF.